This TCR beta chain stems from a study of blood T cell repertoires in COVID-19. A single count supports this clone. V gave up 4 bases and J gave up 0 bases; unmatched junction bases: 5. Germline CDR1 SGHDT, CDR2 YYEEEE. The CDR3 sequence is 15 residues long. Authors' processing steps: The authors estimated nucleated cell counts from reference gene primer amplification. Method: immunoSEQ multiplex PCR; TCRdb's copy keeps in-frame clones and lacks some. The DNA gave D and trimming, while V, J and clone size come from that table. The sample has 430,000 or so clones, more than 75% seen once. Enrollees, about 18 to 95 years old, lived in 25 or so US areas. Self-reported history from a screening survey and questionnaire set each donor's cohort. What the recovered Cohort 3 donors had was two negative PCRs, clearance, or symptom resolution.

Sequencing was done on a sample of PBMCs or T cells enriched from blood (not recorded which). V gene TRBV5-6 combines with J gene TRBJ1-1, with 8 bases fitting TRBD1. The receptor's source is a woman aged 35 to 49 who had recovered from COVID-19. The CDR3 region is CASSPRTGMNTEAFF. Written as DNA, the CDR3 is TGTGCCAGCAGCCCCAGGACAGGGATGAACACTGAAGCTTTCTTT.